The rows below give T cell receptor beta chains drawn from one sample of a study of OX40 agonist ivuxolimab in advanced cancers. The data were produced by immunoSEQ multiplex PCR, yet TCRdb's version contains in-frame clones alone and is incomplete. The profile shows tens of thousands of clones, 88% of them singletons. The specimen comprised CD4+ or CD8+ T cells sorted from blood, sampled in a trial of the OX40 agonist ivuxolimab. Receptor source: an adult with an advanced solid tumor such as melanoma, head and neck, liver or kidney cancer. Both conserved end residues are part of each CDR3. The D gene is left open where the match is weak. A clone size is listed for some rows: how often the clone was seen (once, few, many), or a class if it is expanded.

>TRBJ2-5|.|TRBV5-1|TRBD2
CASSTGGQETQYF
TGCGCCAGCAGCACGGGGGGCCAAGAGACCCAGTACTTC
>TRBJ2-6|medium-sized|TRBV7-2|TRBD2
CASSPGLAGNAGANVLTF
TGTGCCAGCAGCCCGGGACTAGCGGGGAACGCTGGGGCCAACGTCCTGACTTTC
>TRBJ2-3|.|TRBV11-1|TRBD1
CASSWTGGTLSDTQYF
TGTGCCAGCAGCTGGACAGGGGGTACCCTATCGGATACGCAGTATTTT
>TRBJ2-7|.|TRBV7-9|.
CASSGWGGLSSYEQYF
TGTGCCAGCAGTGGCTGGGGCGGCCTAAGCTCCTACGAGCAGTACTTC
>TRBJ2-5|.|TRBV11-1|TRBD1
CASSPQGAGLQETQYF
TGTGCCAGCAGCCCCCAGGGGGCGGGGCTCCAAGAGACCCAGTACTTC
>TRBJ1-2|.|TRBV28|.
CASKEALGPGYTF
TGTGCCAGCAAGGAGGCCTTAGGTCCTGGCTACACCTTC
>TRBJ1-4|.|TRBV2|.
CASSEGEKLFF
TGTGCCAGCAGTGAGGGGGAAAAACTGTTTTTT
>TRBJ1-2|.|TRBV18|.
CASSPPSQRTRGYTF
TGTGCCAGCTCACCTCCCTCCCAGAGGACTAGGGGCTACACCTTC
>TRBJ1-1|.|TRBV18|TRBD1
CASSPTTGGTEAFF
TGTGCCAGCTCACCGACGACAGGGGGCACTGAAGCTTTCTTT
>TRBJ2-2|.|TRBV5-1|.
CASSLSGRTNTGELFF
TGCGCCAGCAGCTTGTCAGGGAGAACGAACACCGGGGAGCTGTTTTTT
>TRBJ2-1|once|TRBV6-1|.
CASSIRTVNNEQFF
TGTGCCAGCAGTATCCGGACGGTGAACAATGAGCAGTTCTTC
>TRBJ2-7|.|TRBV6-6|TRBD1
CASSPGQGAYEQYF
TGTGCCAGCAGCCCGGGGCAGGGGGCTTACGAGCAGTACTTC
>TRBJ1-5|once|TRBV10-2|TRBD1
CASSEKYRGQGQPQHF
TGCGCCAGCAGTGAGAAATACAGGGGGCAGGGGCAGCCCCAGCATTTT
>TRBJ1-1|few|TRBV10-1|.
CASGGNTEAFF
TGCGCCAGCGGGGGGAACACTGAAGCTTTCTTT
>TRBJ1-4|.|TRBV5-1|TRBD1
CASRTGTVNEKLFF
TGCGCCAGCAGAACCGGGACAGTTAATGAAAAACTGTTTTTT
>TRBJ1-2|.|TRBV14|.
CASSPSTRNYGYTF
TGTGCCAGCAGCCCCTCGACCCGTAACTATGGCTACACCTTC
>TRBJ2-4|.|TRBV15|TRBD1
CATSRQGAKNIQYF
TGTGCCACCAGCCGACAGGGGGCCAAAAACATTCAGTACTTC
>TRBJ2-1|.|TRBV10-1|TRBD2
CASATSGNRNEQFF
TGCGCCAGCGCCACTAGCGGGAATCGCAATGAGCAGTTCTTC
>TRBJ2-5|.|TRBV5-8|.
CASSLLALGTETQYF
TGTGCCAGCAGCTTGCTAGCTCTGGGCACCGAGACCCAGTACTTC
>TRBJ2-3|.|TRBV14|TRBD1
CASSQHGQGFPDTQYF
TGTGCCAGCAGCCAACACGGACAGGGATTTCCAGATACGCAGTATTTT
>TRBJ2-2|.|TRBV7-3|.
CASSLTGGTGELFF
TGTGCCAGCAGCTTAACAGGGGGCACCGGGGAGCTGTTTTTT
>TRBJ1-3|.|TRBV7-8|.
CASSPQVPENTIYF
TGTGCCAGCAGCCCCCAGGTCCCCGAAAACACCATATATTTT
>TRBJ1-5|.|TRBV28|.
CASSGGGTGQPQHF
TGTGCCAGCAGTGGGGGAGGGACGGGCCAGCCCCAGCATTTT
>TRBJ2-1|.|TRBV29-1|TRBD2
CSVGVSGRNEQFF
TGCAGCGTTGGGGTTAGCGGGAGGAATGAGCAGTTCTTC
>TRBJ1-6|.|TRBV11-2|.
CASSLDPGQNSPLHF
TGTGCCAGCAGCTTAGATCCGGGGCAGAATTCACCCCTCCACTTT
>TRBJ2-7|once|TRBV6-5|.
CASSYRRGRDEQYF
TGTGCCAGCAGTTACAGGAGGGGGAGGGACGAGCAGTACTTC
>TRBJ2-7|.|TRBV27|.
CASSSRQGFRYEQYF
TGTGCCAGCAGTTCACGACAAGGGTTCCGCTACGAGCAGTACTTC
>TRBJ1-2|.|TRBV5-1|TRBD1
CASSPPGGQNYGYTF
TGCGCCAGCAGCCCACCCGGGGGACAGAACTATGGCTACACCTTC
>TRBJ1-2|.|TRBV6-6|TRBD1
CASSPGGPGYTF
TGTGCCAGCAGTCCAGGGGGCCCTGGCTACACCTTC
>TRBJ1-6|.|TRBV27|.
CASSAGLNSPLHF
TGTGCCAGCAGTGCGGGTCTAAATTCACCCCTCCACTTT
>TRBJ2-5|.|TRBV30|.
CAWSVTGGGTQYF
TGTGCCTGGAGTGTAACCGGAGGGGGGACCCAGTACTTC
>TRBJ1-5|.|TRBV9|.
CASSVRLGEPQHF
TGTGCCAGCAGCGTACGTCTGGGAGAGCCCCAGCATTTT
>TRBJ2-1|once|TRBV7-6|TRBD2
CASSTTSGIGEQFF
TGTGCCAGCAGCACCACTAGCGGGATTGGAGAGCAGTTCTTC
>TRBJ2-1|.|TRBV5-1|TRBD2
CASSPIGGRNNEQFF
TGCGCCAGCAGCCCGATCGGGGGGAGGAACAATGAGCAGTTCTTC
>TRBJ1-1|.|TRBV13|.
CASSLGRPGVQGAFF
TGTGCCAGCAGCTTAGGTCGGCCAGGTGTACAGGGAGCTTTCTTT
>TRBJ1-2|once|TRBV7-3|.
CASKGGGNYGYTF
TGTGCCAGCAAGGGCGGCGGAAACTATGGCTACACCTTC
>TRBJ2-4|.|TRBV30|TRBD1
CAWSAGQGNIQYF
TGTGCCTGGAGTGCAGGACAGGGTAACATTCAGTACTTC
>TRBJ1-2|.|TRBV6-6|TRBD1
CASSGWTGTVYGYTF
TGTGCCAGTAGTGGATGGACAGGGACTGTCTATGGCTACACCTTC
>TRBJ2-3|once|TRBV6-5|TRBD2
CASSSRGLDPTDTQYF
TGTGCCAGCAGTTCCCGCGGACTAGATCCCACAGATACGCAGTATTTT
>TRBJ1-4|.|TRBV5-1|TRBD1
CASRDRVANEKLFF
TGCGCCAGCAGAGACAGGGTTGCTAATGAAAAACTGTTTTTT
>TRBJ2-5|.|TRBV7-2|TRBD2
CASSFSLAGMGETQYF
TGTGCCAGCAGCTTTTCTTTAGCGGGAATGGGAGAGACCCAGTACTTC
>TRBJ1-2|.|TRBV7-9|.
CASSPALGAGGYTF
TGTGCCAGCAGCCCGGCCCTGGGTGCGGGCGGCTACACCTTC
>TRBJ2-2|few|TRBV5-1|.
CASSLGGNTGELFF
TGCGCCAGCAGCTTGGGGGGGAACACCGGGGAGCTGTTTTTT
>TRBJ1-2|few|TRBV6-6|.
CATTERVRYGYTF
TGTGCCACTACCGAACGGGTTCGATATGGCTACACCTTC
>TRBJ2-7|medium-sized|TRBV11-2|.
CASSLEGPWGAYF
TGTGCCAGCAGCTTAGAGGGACCATGGGGAGCGTACTTC
>TRBJ2-5|few|TRBV7-9|.
CASSLSGGMQTQYF
TGTGCCAGCAGCTTAAGTGGAGGGATGCAGACCCAGTACTTC
>TRBJ1-5|.|TRBV19|.
CASSIARAVSNQPQHF
TGTGCCAGTAGTATAGCAAGGGCAGTTAGCAATCAGCCCCAGCATTTT
>TRBJ2-7|.|TRBV30|TRBD2
CAWSLAGGHEQYF
TGTGCCTGGAGCCTAGCGGGAGGCCACGAGCAGTACTTC
>TRBJ2-3|.|TRBV5-1|TRBD1
CASSLVTGPDTQYF
TGCGCCAGCAGCTTGGTGACAGGGCCAGATACGCAGTATTTT
>TRBJ1-1|.|TRBV6-6|.
CASSPGRTEAFF
TGTGCCAGCAGTCCGGGGAGAACTGAAGCTTTCTTT
>TRBJ1-2|.|TRBV19|TRBD1
CASLLTPGQGLSYTF
TGTGCCAGTCTCCTGACCCCGGGACAGGGGTTGAGCTACACCTTC
>TRBJ2-7|.|TRBV11-1|TRBD2
CASSLTSSPGLAGDYEQYF
TGTGCCAGCAGCTTGACATCGTCTCCGGGACTAGCGGGAGATTACGAGCAGTACTTC
>TRBJ1-2|.|TRBV10-1|TRBD1
CASSESTGRGYGYTF
TGCGCCAGCAGTGAGTCGACAGGGAGAGGGTATGGCTACACCTTC
>TRBJ2-7|.|TRBV7-9|.
CASSLVAMGHEQYF
TGTGCCAGCAGCTTAGTCGCGATGGGCCACGAGCAGTACTTC
>TRBJ2-7|.|TRBV29-1|TRBD2
CSVEERGLAGSYEQYF
TGCAGCGTTGAAGAGCGGGGACTAGCGGGTTCGTACGAGCAGTACTTC